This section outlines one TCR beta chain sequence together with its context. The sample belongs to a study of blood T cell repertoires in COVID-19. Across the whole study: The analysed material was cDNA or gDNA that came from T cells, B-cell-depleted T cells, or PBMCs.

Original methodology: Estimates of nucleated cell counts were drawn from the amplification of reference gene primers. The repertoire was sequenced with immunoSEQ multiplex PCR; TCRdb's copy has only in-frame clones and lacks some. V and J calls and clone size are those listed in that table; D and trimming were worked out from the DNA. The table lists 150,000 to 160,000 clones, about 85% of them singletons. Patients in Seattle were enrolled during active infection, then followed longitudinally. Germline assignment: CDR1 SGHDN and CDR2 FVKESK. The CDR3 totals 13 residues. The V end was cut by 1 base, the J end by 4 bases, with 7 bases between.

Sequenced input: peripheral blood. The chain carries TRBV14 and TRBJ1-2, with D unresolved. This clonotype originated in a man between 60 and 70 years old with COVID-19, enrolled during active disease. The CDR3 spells CASSQVISYGYTF. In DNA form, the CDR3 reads TGTGCCAGCAGCCAAGTAATCTCCTATGGCTACACCTTC. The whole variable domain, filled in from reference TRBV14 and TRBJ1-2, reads EAGVTQFPSHSVIEKGQTVTLRCDPISGHDNLYWYRRVMGKEIKFLLHFVKESKQDESGMPNNRFLAERTGGTYSTLKVQPAELEDSGVYFCASSQVISYGYTFGSGTRLTVV.